Each of the 14 T cell receptor beta chains below was sequenced from the same sample in a study of CD8 T cells in ankylosing spondylitis. One entry per CDR3 protein results from TCRdb running MiXCR on the 5' RACE reads. Of 130,000 or so distinct CDR3 sequences in the sample, over 6% were seen once. Sample: blood, either unsorted or a sorted T cell fraction (not recorded which). The receptors derive from a male donor with ankylosing spondylitis or in good health (not recorded which).

The table lists this clonotype with a few counts. The chain employs TRBV5-1 and TRBJ2-7; D unclear. Germline V gene data show CDR1 as SGHRS and CDR2 as YFSETQ. Trimming stripped 1 base from V and 7 bases from J, with 15 bases between. The CDR3 has 14 residues. Here the CDR3 reads CASSLYRDSREQYF. The CDR3 DNA reads TGCGCCAGCAGCTTGTACCGTGATTCGCGGGAGCAGTACTTC.

Ten or more counts support this clonotype. The chain links TRBV27 to TRBJ2-7; 7 bases agree with TRBD1. Germline lookup yields CDR1 MNHEY and CDR2 SMNVEV (reference sequence). CDR3 length equals 14 residues. The trim removed 5 bases at V and 5 bases at J, leaving 9 bases unmatched. The CDR3 nucleotides read TGTGCCAGCAGTCCATTACCGACAGGGCACGAGCAGTACTTC. The encoded protein is CASSPLPTGHEQYF.

In its sample, this clonotype was seen many times. The chain recombines TRBV7-2 with TRBJ2-7; tentatively, D is TRBD1 (6 bases). V was trimmed by 5 bases and J by 4 bases, leaving 12 bases between them. The CDR3 is made up of 13 amino acids. The germline CDR1 and CDR2 sequences are SGHTA and FQGNSA. Here the CDR3 DNA reads TGTGCCAGCAGCCTCGGACAGTTTTACGAGCAGTACTTC. This sequence encodes CASSLGQFYEQYF.

This clonotype was recorded at least ten times. This rearrangement joins TRBV7-2 to TRBJ2-5; D unresolved. Germline assignment: CDR1 SGHTA and CDR2 FQGNSA. The CDR3 is made up of 14 amino acids. V lost 5 bases and J 0 bases, leaving 10 bases between the germline ends. This CDR3 is CASSLTSYQETQYF. CDR3 bases: TGTGCCAGCAGCCTTACGTCGTACCAAGAGACCCAGTACTTC. Drawing the rest from reference TRBV7-2 and TRBJ2-5, the complete variable domain is GAGVSQSPSNKVTEKGKDVELRCDPISGHTALYWYRQSLGQGLEFLIYFQGNSAPDKSGLPSDRFSAERTGGSVSTLTIQRTQQEDSAVYLCASSLTSYQETQYFGPGTRLLVL.

This clonotype was recorded many times. The J gene is TRBJ1-5, the V gene TRBV5-1, with D possibly being TRBD1 (5 bases). This CDR3 contains 15 residues. Trimming took off 0 bases at V and 2 bases at J, with 9 bases between the two ends. The V gene's germline CDR1 is SGHRS and CDR2 YFSETQ. The CDR3 region has the DNA TGCGCCAGCAGCTTGGAGGGGTTGGGCAATCAGCCCCAGCATTTT. It yields the protein CASSLEGLGNQPQHF.

This clonotype was counted many times. The chain links TRBV27 to TRBJ2-7; D might be TRBD1 (6 bases). The ends were cut back, 4 bases at V and 7 bases at J, with 17 bases in the middle. CDR3 length: 14 residues. Per germline, CDR1 MNHEY and CDR2 SMNVEV (reference sequence). CDR3 DNA: TGTGCCAGCAGTTCCTCAGGGGTATCGGGTGAGCAGTACTTC. Its translation is CASSSSGVSGEQYF.

There are many counts of this clonotype. The rearrangement uses TRBV12-3 or TRBV12-4 and TRBJ1-6; 7 bases map to TRBD1. The CDR3 extends over 16 amino acids. The V gene end was trimmed by 6 bases and the J gene end by 10 bases; junction bases not matched to a gene: 15. CDR3 nucleotide sequence: TGTGCCAGCAGGAGTAAAGCCCAGGGGGTATACTCACCCCTCCACTTT. Translated: CASRSKAQGVYSPLHF.

In its sample, this clonotype was seen many times. J is TRBJ2-7 and V is TRBV7-2, with TRBD2 as a possible D gene (5 bases). This CDR3 has 17 residues. Germline V CDR1 and CDR2: SGHTA, FQGNSA. The V end lost 5 bases, the J end lost 3 bases, and 23 bases lay between the germline ends. CDR3 coding DNA: TGTGCCAGCAGCCCCCGGGCCCTAGCTTTCAGTCGCTACGAGCAGTACTTC. It codes for CASSPRALAFSRYEQYF. Using reference TRBV7-2 and TRBJ2-7 for the parts outside the CDR3, the full variable domain is GAGVSQSPSNKVTEKGKDVELRCDPISGHTALYWYRQSLGQGLEFLIYFQGNSAPDKSGLPSDRFSAERTGGSVSTLTIQRTQQEDSAVYLCASSPRALAFSRYEQYFGPGTRLTVT.

This clonotype was observed at least ten times. The V gene is TRBV7-8, the J gene TRBJ2-3; 11 nucleotides line up with TRBD2. The length of the CDR3 is 16 residues. V dropped 5 bases and J dropped 1; count of bases not matched to a gene: 5. The germline gives CDR1 SGHVS, CDR2 FQNEAQ. CDR3: CASSPVAGGGTDTQYF. Here the CDR3 DNA reads TGTGCCAGCAGCCCCGTAGCGGGGGGGGGCACAGATACGCAGTATTTT.

Many counts were recorded for this clonotype. The CDR3 DNA reads as TGCGCCAGCACCCTCCGGGGACAGGCGACAGATACGCAGTATTTT. Its protein is CASTLRGQATDTQYF. V usage is TRBV5-1 and J usage is TRBJ2-3; 8 nucleotides line up with TRBD1. The CDR3 has 15 residues. V shed 6 bases and J 3 bases; nucleotides not matched to a gene: 9. The germline gives CDR1 SGHRS, CDR2 YFSETQ.

In this sample, this clonotype turned up many times. The chain combines TRBV20-1 with TRBJ2-2, with D possibly matching TRBD2 (7 bases). V lost 4 bases to trimming and J lost 5 bases, with 17 bases between them. Germline assignment: CDR1 DFQATT and CDR2 SNEGSKA (reference sequence). The CDR3 loop spans 15 amino acids. CDR3 nucleotide sequence: TGCAGTGCTATAAGTGGGGGGGCCGAAACCGGGGAGCTGTTTTTT. Amino acid sequence: CSAISGGAETGELFF.

A single count supports this clonotype. The CDR3 sequence is CASSLNPGGGKTEAFF. The CDR3 nucleotides are TGCGCCAGCAGCTTGAACCCGGGAGGGGGCAAGACTGAAGCTTTCTTT. The chain has TRBV5-1 and TRBJ1-1; 7 nucleotides agree with TRBD1. The CDR3 sequence is 16 residues long. V dropped 1 base and J dropped 5; count of bases not matched to a gene: 11. CDR1 SGHRS and CDR2 YFSETQ come from the germline V gene.

This clonotype appeared many times. This chain uses TRBV11-2 with TRBJ1-5; TRBD1 matches at 12 bases. This CDR3 spans 19 amino acids. Germline CDR1 is SGHAT and CDR2 is FQNNGV. V was pared by 6 bases and J by 3 bases, with 15 bases of the junction left unmatched. CDR3 coding DNA: TGTGCCAGCAGTCGAATTAGTGTGGGACAGGGGGCTGTCAATCAGCCCCAGCATTTT. Amino acids: CASSRISVGQGAVNQPQHF.

There are many counts of this clonotype. The chain combines TRBV5-1 with TRBJ1-1; 9 bases are a match to TRBD1. CDR3 length: 16 amino acids. Trimming cost V 2 bases and J 6 bases; bases outside gene matches: 11. From germline, CDR1 is SGHRS and CDR2 YFSETQ. The CDR3 DNA is TGCGCCAGCAGCTTATTTCCACAGGGGGCGGACGCTGAAGCTTTCTTT. Amino acid sequence: CASSLFPQGADAEAFF.